The rows below give T cell receptor beta chains drawn from one sample of a study of T cells expressing NK-cell markers. TCRdb reprocessed the 5' RACE reads and reports one entry per CDR3 protein, with no DNA. In total, the table holds about 140,000 distinct CDR3 sequences. The specimen was blood T cells: a sorted CD56 or NKG2C T cell subset, CD4+ or CD8+ T cells, or bulk PBMC T cells (not recorded which). The receptors were sampled from a man aged 18 to 35 in good health. Each CDR3 is given with its conserved first and last residue.

>TRBV2|TRBJ1-1
CASRDRGLLTEAFF
>TRBV27|TRBJ2-5
CASSHRGPQETQYF
>TRBV5-4|TRBJ1-1
CASSPQGGTEAFF
>TRBV12-3/TRBV12-4|TRBJ1-6
CASSFVGSYNSPLHF
>TRBV9|TRBJ1-5
CASSVSGGNQPQHF
>TRBV5-5|TRBJ1-1
CASSPWVNTEAFF
>TRBV30|TRBJ2-7
CAWVRYGRDEQYF
>TRBV12-3/TRBV12-4|TRBJ2-2
CASRSISNTGELFF
>TRBV5-1|TRBJ1-6
CASSLDRVGSPLHF
>TRBV7-2|TRBJ1-1
CASSLVGLNTEAFF